These T cell receptor beta chains were read from a single sample in a study of OX40 agonist ivuxolimab in advanced cancers. Only in-frame clones appear in the TCRdb table, and some are missing; sequencing was by immunoSEQ multiplex PCR. The top ten clones hold approximately 1.1% of a sample with over 45,000 clones, more than 80% of them seen once. Sample: CD4+ or CD8+ T cells sorted from blood, taken in a trial of the OX40 agonist ivuxolimab. All receptors derive from an adult with an advanced solid tumor such as melanoma, head and neck, liver or kidney cancer. Each CDR3 is given with its conserved first and last residue. D genes are given only for firm matches. Clone size, where shown, is once, few, many, or a class for clones that have expanded.

v_call	clone_size	j_call	d_call	cdr3_aa	cdr3_nt
TRBV7-2	NA	TRBJ2-2	NA	CASSLGVNTGELFF	TGTGCCAGCAGCTTAGGGGTTAACACCGGGGAGCTGTTTTTT
TRBV30	NA	TRBJ2-3	NA	CAWSPGRKDTQYF	TGTGCCTGGAGCCCCGGACGTAAAGATACGCAGTATTTT
TRBV18	few	TRBJ1-1	NA	CASSPPPQGLSTEAFF	TGTGCCAGCTCACCACCCCCACAGGGTTTGAGCACTGAAGCTTTCTTT
TRBV19	NA	TRBJ1-1	NA	CASTAPQGRDTEAFF	TGTGCCAGTACCGCCCCACAGGGAAGGGACACTGAAGCTTTCTTT
TRBV10-3	NA	TRBJ1-1	NA	CAISESRNPGEAFF	TGTGCCATCAGTGAGTCTAGGAATCCAGGGGAAGCTTTCTTT
TRBV5-1	NA	TRBJ1-1	NA	CASSPQGNTEAFF	TGCGCCAGCAGCCCGCAGGGGAACACTGAAGCTTTCTTT
TRBV19	NA	TRBJ2-4	TRBD1	CASSIGQGFNIQYF	TGTGCCAGTAGTATCGGACAGGGGTTCAACATTCAGTACTTC
TRBV27	NA	TRBJ1-6	TRBD1	CASRETGNRSPLHF	TGTGCCAGCAGGGAGACAGGGAATAGGTCACCCCTCCACTTT
TRBV28	NA	TRBJ2-7	TRBD2	CASSRGGLVLGEQYF	TGTGCCAGCAGCCGCGGGGGGCTAGTATTGGGCGAGCAGTACTTC
TRBV27	NA	TRBJ2-7	TRBD1	CASTQRTGSTYEQYF	TGTGCCAGCACCCAAAGGACAGGATCGACCTACGAGCAGTACTTC
TRBV19	NA	TRBJ2-7	TRBD2	CASSTGTSGSEQYF	TGTGCCAGTAGTACCGGGACTAGTGGGAGCGAGCAGTACTTC
TRBV5-1	NA	TRBJ1-1	TRBD1	CASSLAPQGENTEAFF	TGCGCCAGCAGCCTAGCCCCACAGGGGGAGAACACTGAAGCTTTCTTT
TRBV6-1	NA	TRBJ1-2	NA	CASSVQGGDGYTF	TGTGCCAGCAGTGTACAGGGCGGTGATGGCTACACCTTC
TRBV7-8	NA	TRBJ2-5	NA	CASSSLFGRGTQETQYF	TGTGCCAGCAGCTCTCTTTTTGGCAGGGGGACTCAAGAGACCCAGTACTTC
TRBV7-2	NA	TRBJ2-1	TRBD2	CASSARTSGGLNEQFF	TGTGCCAGCAGCGCACGGACTAGCGGGGGGCTGAATGAGCAGTTCTTC
TRBV19	NA	TRBJ1-3	NA	CASSSIGRASGNTIYF	TGTGCCAGTAGTTCTATTGGACGGGCCTCTGGAAACACCATATATTTT
TRBV6-1	NA	TRBJ1-2	NA	CASSEQDLANYGYTF	TGTGCCAGCAGTGAACAAGACCTAGCTAACTATGGCTACACCTTC
TRBV19	few	TRBJ1-6	NA	CASGQYNSPLHF	TGTGCCAGTGGACAGTATAATTCACCCCTCCACTTT